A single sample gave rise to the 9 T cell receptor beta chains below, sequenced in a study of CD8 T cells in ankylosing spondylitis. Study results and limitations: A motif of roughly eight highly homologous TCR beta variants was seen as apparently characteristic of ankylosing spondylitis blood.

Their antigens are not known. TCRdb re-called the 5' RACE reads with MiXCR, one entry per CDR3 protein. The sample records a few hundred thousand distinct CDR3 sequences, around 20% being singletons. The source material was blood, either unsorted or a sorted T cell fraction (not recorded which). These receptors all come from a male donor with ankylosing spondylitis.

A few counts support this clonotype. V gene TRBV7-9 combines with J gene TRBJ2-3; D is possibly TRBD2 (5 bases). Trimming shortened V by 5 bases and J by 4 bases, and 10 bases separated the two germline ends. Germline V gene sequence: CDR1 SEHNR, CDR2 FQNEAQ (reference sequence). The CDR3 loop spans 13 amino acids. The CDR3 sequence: CASSPGIPDTQYF. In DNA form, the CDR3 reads TGTGCCAGCAGCCCCGGGATCCCAGATACGCAGTATTTT.

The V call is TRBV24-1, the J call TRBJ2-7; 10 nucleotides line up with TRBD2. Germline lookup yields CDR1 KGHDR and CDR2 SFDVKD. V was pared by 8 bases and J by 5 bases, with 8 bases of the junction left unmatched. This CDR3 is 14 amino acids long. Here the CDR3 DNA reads TGTGCCACCAACCCCCTAGCGGGAGCGAACGAGCAGTACTTC. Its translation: CATNPLAGANEQYF.

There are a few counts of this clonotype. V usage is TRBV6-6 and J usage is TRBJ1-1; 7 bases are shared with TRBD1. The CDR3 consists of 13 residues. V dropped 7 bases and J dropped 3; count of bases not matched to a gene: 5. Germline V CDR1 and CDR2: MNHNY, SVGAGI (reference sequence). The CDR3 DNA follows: TGTGCCAGCAACAGGGGATTGGACACTGAAGCTTTCTTT. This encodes CASNRGLDTEAFF.

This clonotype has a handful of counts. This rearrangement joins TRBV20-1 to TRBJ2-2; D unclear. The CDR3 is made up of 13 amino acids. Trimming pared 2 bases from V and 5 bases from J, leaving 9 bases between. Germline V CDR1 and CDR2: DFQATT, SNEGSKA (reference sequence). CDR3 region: CSARLPTTGELFF. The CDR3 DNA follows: TGCAGTGCTAGACTGCCCACGACCGGGGAGCTGTTTTTT.

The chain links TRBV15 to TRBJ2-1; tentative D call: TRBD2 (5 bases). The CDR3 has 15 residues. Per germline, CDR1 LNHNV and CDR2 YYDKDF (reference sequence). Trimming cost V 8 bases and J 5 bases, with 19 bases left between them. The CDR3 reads CATRSAGSENNEQFF. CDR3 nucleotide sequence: TGTGCCACCCGTTCTGCTGGGAGCGAAAACAATGAGCAGTTCTTC.

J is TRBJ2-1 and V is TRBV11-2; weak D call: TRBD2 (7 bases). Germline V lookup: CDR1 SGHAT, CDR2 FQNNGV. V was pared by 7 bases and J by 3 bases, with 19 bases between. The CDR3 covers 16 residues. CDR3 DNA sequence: TGTGCCAGCAAAATTCCGGAGGGGGGGTTCTACAATGAGCAGTTCTTC. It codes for CASKIPEGGFYNEQFF.

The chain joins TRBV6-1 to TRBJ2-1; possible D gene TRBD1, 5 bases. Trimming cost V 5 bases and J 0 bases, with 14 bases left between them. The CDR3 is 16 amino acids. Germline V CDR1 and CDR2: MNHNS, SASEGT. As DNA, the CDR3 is TGTGCCAGCAGTCTAGACAGCTCCAGCTCCTACAATGAGCAGTTCTTC. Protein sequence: CASSLDSSSSYNEQFF.

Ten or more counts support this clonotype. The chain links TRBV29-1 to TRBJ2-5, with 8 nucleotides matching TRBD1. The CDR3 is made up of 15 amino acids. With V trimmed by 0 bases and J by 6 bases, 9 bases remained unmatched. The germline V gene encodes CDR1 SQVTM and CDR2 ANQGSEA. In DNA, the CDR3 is TGCAGCGTTGAAGACGGCAGGGGGCAAGAGAAGACCCAGTACTTC. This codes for CSVEDGRGQEKTQYF.

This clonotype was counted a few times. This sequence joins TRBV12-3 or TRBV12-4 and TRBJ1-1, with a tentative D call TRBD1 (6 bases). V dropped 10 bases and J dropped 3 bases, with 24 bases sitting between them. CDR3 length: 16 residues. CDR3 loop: CANSLSGPAGDTEAFF. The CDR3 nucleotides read TGTGCCAATAGTTTATCAGGGCCCGCAGGGGACACTGAAGCTTTCTTT.